These 4 T cell receptor beta chains share one sample of origin, sequenced in a study of control samples from healthy donors and cancer patients. The repertoire was sequenced with immunoSEQ multiplex PCR; TCRdb's copy has only in-frame clones and lacks some. This sample carries 100,000 to 120,000 clones, 83% of them seen once, and the ten largest clones take 13%. Source material: blood. The origin of the receptors is a woman in her 50s in good health.

The rearrangement uses TRBV6-1 and TRBJ2-5; TRBD1 matches 8 bases. Looked up from germline, CDR1 is MNHNS and CDR2 is SASEGT. After removal of 3 bases from V and 7 bases from J, the junction contained 4 bases not matched to a gene. The CDR3 spans 13 residues. This CDR3 is CASSEGQVVTQYF. The CDR3 nucleotides read TGTGCCAGCAGTGAGGGACAGGTGGTGACCCAGTACTTC.

This clone was seen only a few times. This chain joins TRBV6-1 and TRBJ2-7; 7 bases line up with TRBD1. The CDR3 is 13 residues long. The V gene's germline CDR1 is MNHNS and CDR2 SASEGT. Trimming at V came to 2 bases and at J to 12 bases, leaving 10 bases not matched to a gene. This chain's CDR3 is CASSEQQGSFRYF. The CDR3 nucleotides read TGTGCCAGCAGTGAACAACAGGGGTCCTTTCGGTACTTC.

V and J are TRBV10-1 and TRBJ2-3; unclear D gene. The CDR3 totals 18 residues. Trimming pared 0 bases from V and 1 base from J, leaving 17 bases between. Per the germline V gene, CDR1 is WNHNN and CDR2 is SYGVQD (reference sequence). The CDR3 sequence: CASSESVLIERGTDTQYF. The CDR3 DNA follows: TGCGCCAGCAGTGAGTCAGTTCTCATAGAGCGAGGCACAGATACGCAGTATTTT.

This CDR3 is CASSWGLAGGETQYF. CDR3 coding DNA: TGCGCCAGCAGCTGGGGACTAGCGGGAGGAGAGACCCAGTACTTC. The chain carries TRBV5-1 and TRBJ2-5, with TRBD2 matching over 15 bases. The CDR3 is 15 residues long. With V trimmed by 3 bases and J by 4 bases, 1 base remained unmatched. Germline assignment: CDR1 SGHRS and CDR2 YFSETQ.